The 4 T cell receptor beta chains presented below share a single source sample, sequenced in a study of cytomegalovirus exposure and HLA in healthy donors. PCR primers comprised 60 Vbeta and 13 Jbeta primers. The repertoire was sequenced with immunoSEQ multiplex PCR; TCRdb's copy has only in-frame clones and lacks some. The sample records about 130,000 clones, around 78% being singletons. Sample: PBMCs. The receptors stem from a woman between 45 and 60 years old in good health and CMV-seronegative.

The gene calls are TRBV15 and TRBJ2-5; no clear D. Germline CDR1 is LNHNV and CDR2 is YYDKDF (reference sequence). The CDR3 contains 13 residues. Trimming left V 0 bases short and J 3 bases short, with 5 bases between. The CDR3 sequence is CATSRDLEETQYF. The CDR3 coding sequence is TGTGCCACCAGCAGAGATCTAGAAGAGACCCAGTACTTC.

The chain employs TRBV19 and TRBJ2-3, with TRBD2 matching over 8 bases. The germline CDR1 and CDR2 sequences are LNHDA and SQIVND (reference sequence). The CDR3 contains 15 residues. J lost 2 bases, V lost 7 bases, and 8 bases had no gene match. CDR3 in amino acids: CASTLASGFTDTQYF. The CDR3, as DNA: TGTGCCAGTACCTTGGCTAGCGGGTTCACAGATACGCAGTATTTT.

The chain uses TRBV23-1 and TRBJ1-2; 8 positions match TRBD1. TRBV23-1 is placed among ORFs of uncertain function. This CDR3 region has 18 residues. V lost 2 bases, J lost 3 bases, and 14 bases stayed unmatched. CDR3: CASSQNPRDRKPYYGYTF. The CDR3 nucleotides read TGCGCCAGCAGTCAAAATCCGAGGGACAGGAAACCTTACTATGGCTACACCTTC.

The chain employs TRBV27 and TRBJ2-5; 10 positions match TRBD1. The J call may be incorrect, as the DNA end agrees better with TRBJ2-7. Germline V CDR1 and CDR2: MNHEY, SMNVEV (reference sequence). This CDR3 spans 14 amino acids. DNA of the CDR3: TGTGCCAGCAGTTTAGGACAGGGGGCCTACGAGCAGTACTTC. It encodes CASSLGQGAYEQYF.